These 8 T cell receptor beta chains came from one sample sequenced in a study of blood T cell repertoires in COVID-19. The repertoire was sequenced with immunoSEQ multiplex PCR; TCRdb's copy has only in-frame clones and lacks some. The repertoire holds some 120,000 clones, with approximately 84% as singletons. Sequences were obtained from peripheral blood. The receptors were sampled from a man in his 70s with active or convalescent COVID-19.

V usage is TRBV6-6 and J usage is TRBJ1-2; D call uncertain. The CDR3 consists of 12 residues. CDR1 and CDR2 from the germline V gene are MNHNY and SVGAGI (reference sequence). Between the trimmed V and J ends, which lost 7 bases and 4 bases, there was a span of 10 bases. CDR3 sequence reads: CASKGGSYGYTF. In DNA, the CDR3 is TGTGCCAGCAAGGGAGGGAGCTATGGCTACACCTTC.

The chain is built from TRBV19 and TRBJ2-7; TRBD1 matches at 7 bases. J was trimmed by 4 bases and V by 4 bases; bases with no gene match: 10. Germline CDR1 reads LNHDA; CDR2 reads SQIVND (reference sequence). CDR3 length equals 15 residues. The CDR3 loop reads CASSTTGAPGYEQYF. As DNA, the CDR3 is TGTGCCAGTAGTACCACAGGGGCCCCGGGGTACGAGCAGTACTTC. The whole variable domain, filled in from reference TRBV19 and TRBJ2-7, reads DGGITQSPKYLFRKEGQNVTLSCEQNLNHDAMYWYRQDPGQGLRLIYYSQIVNDFQKGDIAEGYSVSREKKESFPLTVTSAQKNPTAFYLCASSTTGAPGYEQYFGPGTRLTVT.

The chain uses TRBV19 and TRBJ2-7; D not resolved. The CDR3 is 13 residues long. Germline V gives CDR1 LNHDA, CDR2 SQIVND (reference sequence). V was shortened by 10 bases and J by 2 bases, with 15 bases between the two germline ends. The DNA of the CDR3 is TGTGCCATTCGCTTACCCCGAGCCTACGAGCAGTACTTC. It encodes CAIRLPRAYEQYF.

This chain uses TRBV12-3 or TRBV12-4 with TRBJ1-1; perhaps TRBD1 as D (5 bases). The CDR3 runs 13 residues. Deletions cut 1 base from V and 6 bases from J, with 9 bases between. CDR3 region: CASSLGREAEAFF. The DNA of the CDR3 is TGTGCCAGCAGTTTAGGCAGGGAGGCTGAAGCTTTCTTT.

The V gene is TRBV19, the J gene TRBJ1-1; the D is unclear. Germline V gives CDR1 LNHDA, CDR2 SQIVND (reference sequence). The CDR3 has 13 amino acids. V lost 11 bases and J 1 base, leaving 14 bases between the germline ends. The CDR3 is CAAQAGPNTEAFF. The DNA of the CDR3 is TGTGCCGCCCAAGCGGGCCCGAACACTGAAGCTTTCTTT. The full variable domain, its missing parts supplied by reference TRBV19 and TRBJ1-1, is DGGITQSPKYLFRKEGQNVTLSCEQNLNHDAMYWYRQDPGQGLRLIYYSQIVNDFQKGDIAEGYSVSREKKESFPLTVTSAQKNPTAFYLCAAQAGPNTEAFFGQGTRLTVV.

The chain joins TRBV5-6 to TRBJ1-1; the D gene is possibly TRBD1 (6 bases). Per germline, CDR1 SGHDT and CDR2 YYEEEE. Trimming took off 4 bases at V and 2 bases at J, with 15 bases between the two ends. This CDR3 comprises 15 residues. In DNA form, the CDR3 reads TGTGCCAGCAGCCGTCGGACAGAACGAAACACTGAAGCTTTCTTT. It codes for CASSRRTERNTEAFF.

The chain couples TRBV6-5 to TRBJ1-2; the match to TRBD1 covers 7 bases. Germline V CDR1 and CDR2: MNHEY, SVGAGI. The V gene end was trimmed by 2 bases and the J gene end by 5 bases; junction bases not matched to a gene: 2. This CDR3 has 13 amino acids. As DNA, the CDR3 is TGTGCCAGCAGTTACGAGGGGGCTTATGGCTACACCTTC. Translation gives CASSYEGAYGYTF.

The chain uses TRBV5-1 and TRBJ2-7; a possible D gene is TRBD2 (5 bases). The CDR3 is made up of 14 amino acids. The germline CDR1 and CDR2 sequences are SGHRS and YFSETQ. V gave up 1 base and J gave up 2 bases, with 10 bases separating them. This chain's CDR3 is CASSLLTGTYEQYF. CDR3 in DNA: TGCGCCAGCAGCTTGTTAACCGGGACCTACGAGCAGTACTTC.